Presented here are 12 T cell receptor beta chains from one specimen sequenced in a study of blood T cell repertoires in COVID-19. Clones were sequenced by immunoSEQ multiplex PCR, and TCRdb holds only the in-frame ones, with some missing. The table includes 230,000 or so clones, approximately 81% detected once. The sequencing sample was made of PBMCs or T cells enriched from blood (not recorded which). Receptors originate from a woman between 45 and 65 years old who had been exposed to COVID-19.

The chain recombines TRBV5-6 with TRBJ1-4; D is undetermined. Trimming took off 1 base at V and 8 bases at J, with 12 bases between the two ends. CDR1 and CDR2 (germline): SGHDT, YYEEEE. The CDR3 has 14 residues. The CDR3 is CASSLYPSREKLFF. The CDR3 coding sequence is TGTGCCAGCAGCTTGTACCCTTCCAGGGAAAAACTGTTTTTT.

The chain carries TRBV6-5 and TRBJ2-1; 14 positions agree with TRBD2. This CDR3 comprises 15 residues. Germline V gene data show CDR1 as MNHEY and CDR2 as SVGAGI. Trimming removed 5 bases from V and 5 bases from J; junction bases left unmatched: 2. As DNA, the CDR3 is TGTGCCAGCAGTCGGGGACTAGCGGGGGACAATGAGCAGTTCTTC. This translates into CASSRGLAGDNEQFF.

The chain recombines TRBV7-2 with TRBJ2-2; TRBD1 matches 9 bases. The germline V gene encodes CDR1 SGHTA and CDR2 FQGNSA. V lost 6 bases and J lost 5; bases outside the gene matches: 1. CDR3 length: 13 residues. CDR3 region: CASRGQGTGELFF. In DNA form, the CDR3 reads TGTGCCAGCAGGGGACAGGGTACCGGGGAGCTGTTTTTT. The variable domain in full, with the rest retrieved from reference TRBV7-2 and TRBJ2-2, is GAGVSQSPSNKVTEKGKDVELRCDPISGHTALYWYRQSLGQGLEFLIYFQGNSAPDKSGLPSDRFSAERTGGSVSTLTIQRTQQEDSAVYLCASRGQGTGELFFGEGSRLTVL.

The chain employs TRBV7-8 and TRBJ1-2; D might be TRBD1 (6 bases). The CDR3 is made up of 11 amino acids. Trimming took 5 bases from V and 7 from J, leaving 8 bases between them. The germline V gene encodes CDR1 SGHVS and CDR2 FQNEAQ. In DNA form, the CDR3 reads TGTGCCAGCAGCAACAGGGCTGGCTACACCTTC. Encoded protein: CASSNRAGYTF.

In nucleotides, the CDR3 is TGTGCCAGCAGTTTGGGAGGGGCCCTCCGCGAGCAGTACTTC. Protein product: CASSLGGALREQYF. The gene calls are TRBV28 and TRBJ2-7; TRBD2 aligns across 7 bases. Germline V CDR1 and CDR2: MDHEN, SYDVKM. The trim removed 3 bases at V and 6 bases at J, leaving 8 bases unmatched. The CDR3 loop spans 14 amino acids.

This sequence joins TRBV27 and TRBJ1-6; 9 bases line up with TRBD1. V lost 6 bases, J lost 7 bases, and 16 bases stayed unmatched. The germline V gene has CDR1 MNHEY and CDR2 SMNVEV (reference sequence). This CDR3 spans 18 amino acids. CDR3 sequence: CASRQNGQGRIRNSPLHF. The CDR3 nucleotides are TGTGCCAGCAGACAAAATGGACAGGGGAGGATCCGGAATTCACCCCTCCACTTT.

The rearrangement links TRBV18 to TRBJ2-2; tentative D call: TRBD2 (5 bases). The germline V gene encodes CDR1 KGHSH and CDR2 LQKENI. This CDR3 spans 13 amino acids. Trimming shortened V by 4 bases and J by 5 bases, and 8 bases separated the two germline ends. Written as DNA, the CDR3 is TGTGCCAGCTCACTGGAGCGGACCGGGGAGCTGTTTTTT. Translating gives CASSLERTGELFF.

The chain recombines TRBV5-1 with TRBJ2-7; perhaps TRBD1 as D (5 bases). CDR1 is SGHRS and CDR2 is YFSETQ in the germline V gene. Between the trimmed V and J ends, which lost 1 base and 2 bases, there was a span of 10 bases. The CDR3 consists of 14 residues. The CDR3 sequence: CASSLWGTTYEQYF. CDR3 nucleotides: TGCGCCAGCAGCTTGTGGGGCACTACCTACGAGCAGTACTTC.

This chain uses TRBV3-1 (or the pseudogene TRBV3-2) with TRBJ1-3; D is possibly TRBD1 (6 bases). V was pared by 0 bases and J by 10 bases, with 13 bases between. This CDR3 has 14 amino acids. CDR1 is LGHDT and CDR2 is YNNKEL in the germline V gene (reference sequence). Here the CDR3 DNA reads TGTGCCAGCAGCCAAGAGCTACAGGGATCAACCATATATTTT. Translating it yields CASSQELQGSTIYF.

This chain links TRBV27 with TRBJ2-7; a possible D gene is TRBD1 (5 bases). The V gene's germline CDR1 is MNHEY and CDR2 SMNVEV (reference sequence). Trimming removed 3 bases from V and 1 base from J, with 10 bases in between. This CDR3 has 14 residues. CDR3 loop: CASSFRGYSYEQYF. The CDR3 nucleotides are TGTGCCAGCAGTTTTAGGGGATATTCCTACGAGCAGTACTTC.

In regard to this clone: The sample has other DNA sequences that encode this CDR3 too. The chain links TRBV5-1 to TRBJ1-1; D unresolved. The CDR3 totals 15 residues. Germline V gene sequence: CDR1 SGHRS, CDR2 YFSETQ. V dropped 0 bases and J dropped 1 base, with 10 bases sitting between them. The CDR3 DNA follows: TGCGCCAGCAGCTTGGGGGGAGGGTGGAACACTGAAGCTTTCTTT. It codes for CASSLGGGWNTEAFF.

This chain uses TRBV14 with TRBJ1-2; a possible D gene is TRBD1 (5 bases). V was shortened by 6 bases and J by 1 base, with 12 bases between the two germline ends. The CDR3 spans 14 residues. The germline V gene has CDR1 SGHDN and CDR2 FVKESK. The CDR3 region has the DNA TGTGCCAGCAGGGTTACAGGAGATAACTATGGCTACACCTTC. Residues: CASRVTGDNYGYTF.